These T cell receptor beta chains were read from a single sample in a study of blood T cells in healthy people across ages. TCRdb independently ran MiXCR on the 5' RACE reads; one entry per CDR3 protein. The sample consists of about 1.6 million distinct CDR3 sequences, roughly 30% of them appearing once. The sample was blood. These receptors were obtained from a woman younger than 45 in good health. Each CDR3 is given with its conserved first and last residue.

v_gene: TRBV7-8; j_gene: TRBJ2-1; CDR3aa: CASTSVAGDSYNEQFF
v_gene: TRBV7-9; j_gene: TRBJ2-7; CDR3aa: CASSSRDYGYEQYF
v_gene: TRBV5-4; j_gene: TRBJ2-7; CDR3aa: CASSHDWSSYEQYF
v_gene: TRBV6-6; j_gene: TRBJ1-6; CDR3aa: CASSQGAAYNSPLHF
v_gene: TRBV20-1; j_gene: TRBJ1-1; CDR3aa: CSVSGQKNTEAFF
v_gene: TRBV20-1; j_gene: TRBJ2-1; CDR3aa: CSAPRSGRLLETQFF
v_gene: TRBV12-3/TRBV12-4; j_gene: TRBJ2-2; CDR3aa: CACKGRGGAGELFF
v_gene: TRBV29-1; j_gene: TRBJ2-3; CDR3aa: CSVDGRREASTDTQYF
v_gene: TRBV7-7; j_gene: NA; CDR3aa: CASSFGSGAEQYF
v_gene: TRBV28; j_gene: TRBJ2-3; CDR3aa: CASSETGGLPSTDTQYF